The rows below give T cell receptor beta chains drawn from one sample of a study of blood T cell repertoires in COVID-19. Using immunoSEQ multiplex PCR, the repertoire was profiled, and TCRdb retains in-frame clones only, with some absent. The table has approximately 190,000 clones, roughly 84% seen once. Sequenced sample: PBMCs or T cells enriched from blood (not recorded which). The receptors were gathered from a woman in her twenties or thirties who had been exposed to COVID-19. Each CDR3 is given with its conserved first and last residue. A D gene is named only where the DNA matches it firmly. Some rows mark clone size as missing; the rest say once, few, many or name a class of expanded clone.

-	TRBV7-6	TRBJ2-3	16	TRBD2	CASSLIAGGRTDTQYF	TGTGCCAGCAGCTTAATAGCGGGGGGCCGCACAGATACGCAGTATTTT
-	TRBV7-9	TRBJ2-7	15	-	CASSLVGAGAYEQYF	TGTGCCAGCAGCTTAGTCGGTGCAGGGGCCTACGAGCAGTACTTC
-	TRBV19	TRBJ2-7	15	-	CASSIDPGVSYEQYF	TGTGCCAGTAGTATAGACCCGGGGGTCTCCTACGAGCAGTACTTC
few	TRBV6-1	TRBJ2-1	21	-	CASSEARVLLLRVLSYNEQFF	TGTGCCAGCAGTGAAGCGCGGGTCCTACTCTTGAGGGTCCTCTCCTACAATGAGCAGTTCTTC
-	TRBV3-1/TRBV3-2	TRBJ2-3	15	-	CASSQDHQSTDTQYF	TGTGCCAGCAGCCAAGATCACCAGAGCACAGATACGCAGTATTTT
-	TRBV19	TRBJ1-2	12	-	CASRAANYGYTF	TGTGCCAGTAGGGCAGCTAACTATGGCTACACCTTC
-	TRBV2	TRBJ2-7	14	-	CASSAGHRPYEQYF	TGTGCCAGCAGTGCGGGACACCGACCGTACGAGCAGTACTTC
-	TRBV29-1	TRBJ2-2	13	TRBD1	CSVMGQLTGELFF	TGCAGCGTTATGGGACAGCTTACCGGGGAGCTGTTTTTT
-	TRBV30	TRBJ2-3	14	-	CAWSVQVDTDTQYF	TGTGCCTGGAGTGTACAGGTGGACACAGATACGCAGTATTTT
-	TRBV6-5	TRBJ1-2	14	TRBD1	CASSYSTGFGGYTF	TGTGCCAGCAGTTATTCGACAGGGTTCGGCGGCTACACCTTC
-	TRBV7-9	TRBJ1-3	14	-	CASSLGSEGNTIYF	TGTGCCAGCAGCTTAGGTTCGGAGGGAAACACCATATATTTT
few	TRBV9	TRBJ1-6	15	TRBD1	CASSAPPGTDSPLHF	TGTGCCAGCAGCGCTCCCCCCGGGACAGATTCACCCCTCCACTTT
-	TRBV9	TRBJ2-2	16	-	CASSVGSRMNTGELFF	TGTGCCAGCAGCGTCGGGTCCCGGATGAACACCGGGGAGCTGTTTTTT
-	TRBV5-4	TRBJ1-1	16	TRBD1	CASSSPRTGGGTEAFF	TGTGCCAGCAGCTCGCCCCGGACAGGGGGGGGCACTGAAGCTTTCTTT
-	TRBV10-3	TRBJ2-1	16	TRBD2	CAISDASGGGYNEQFF	TGTGCCATCAGTGATGCTAGCGGGGGTGGATACAATGAGCAGTTCTTC
-	TRBV3-1/TRBV3-2	TRBJ2-7	16	TRBD1	CASSHLGQGGSYEQYF	TGTGCCAGCAGCCACCTGGGACAGGGAGGCTCCTACGAGCAGTACTTC
-	TRBV27	TRBJ2-5	13	-	CASSLRQAETQYF	TGTGCCAGCAGTTTACGACAGGCCGAGACCCAGTACTTC
-	TRBV12-3/TRBV12-4	TRBJ2-5	13	-	CASRLQGPETQYF	TGTGCCAGCAGGCTACAGGGCCCGGAGACCCAGTACTTC
-	TRBV6-6	TRBJ1-1	13	-	CASRNGEGTEAFF	TGTGCCAGCAGAAACGGGGAGGGCACTGAAGCTTTCTTT
-	TRBV30	TRBJ1-1	12	-	CAWSGGTSEAFF	TGTGCCTGGAGTGGAGGCACTTCTGAAGCTTTCTTT
-	TRBV7-2	TRBJ2-6	17	-	CASSLGRVNSGANVLTF	TGTGCCAGCAGCTTAGGCCGCGTTAACTCTGGGGCCAACGTCCTGACTTTC
-	TRBV7-2	TRBJ1-2	15	-	CASSFLVSANYGYTF	TGTGCCAGCAGCTTTTTAGTCTCGGCTAACTATGGCTACACCTTC
-	TRBV2	TRBJ1-4	13	-	CASNQEGSEKLFF	TGTGCCAGCAATCAGGAGGGTAGCGAAAAACTGTTTTTT
-	TRBV4-3	TRBJ1-2	15	-	CASSQDWGQGDGYTF	TGCGCCAGCAGCCAAGATTGGGGGCAGGGAGATGGCTACACCTTC
-	TRBV19	TRBJ2-2	15	-	CASSLRLGDTGELFF	TGTGCCAGTAGTCTGAGGCTAGGGGACACCGGGGAGCTGTTTTTT
-	TRBV5-1	TRBJ1-1	13	TRBD1	CASTPDRGAEAFF	TGCGCCAGCACCCCGGACAGGGGGGCTGAAGCTTTCTTT
few	TRBV28	TRBJ2-1	17	-	CASSLNGGGKTRNEQFF	TGTGCCAGCAGTTTAAATGGCGGGGGCAAGACGCGCAATGAGCAGTTCTTC
once	TRBV7-9	TRBJ1-1	17	TRBD1	CASRPGTGSTLNTEAFF	TGTGCCAGCAGACCCGGGACAGGATCGACACTGAACACTGAAGCTTTCTTT
once	TRBV6-1	TRBJ2-7	18	TRBD1	CASSDPLLLRDRDYEQYF	TGTGCCAGCAGTGACCCGCTGCTATTAAGGGACAGGGACTACGAGCAGTACTTC
few	TRBV7-2	TRBJ2-7	14	TRBD2	CASSNSGGPYEQYF	TGTGCCAGCAGCAATAGCGGGGGCCCCTACGAGCAGTACTTC
-	TRBV7-3	TRBJ2-1	13	-	CASSLRRDNEQFF	TGTGCCAGCAGCTTACGACGGGACAATGAGCAGTTCTTC
-	TRBV20-1	TRBJ1-2	10	TRBD1	CSAPRGGYTF	TGCAGTGCTCCCAGGGGGGGCTACACCTTC
-	TRBV6-1	TRBJ2-7	15	TRBD2	CASSEVPGLAYEQYF	TGTGCCAGCAGTGAAGTACCGGGACTAGCGTACGAGCAGTACTTC
once	TRBV19	TRBJ1-2	13	TRBD1	CASQWDRNYGYTF	TGTGCCTCCCAGTGGGACAGGAACTATGGCTACACCTTC
-	TRBV19	TRBJ1-2	15	-	CASSIRQDLTYGYTF	TGTGCCAGTAGTATCAGACAGGACCTCACCTATGGCTACACCTTC
once	TRBV3-1/TRBV3-2	TRBJ1-1	12	-	CASSQDQGRAFF	TGTGCCAGCAGCCAAGATCAGGGTAGGGCTTTCTTT
-	TRBV25-1	TRBJ2-7	16	TRBD1	CASSQIERQGEYEQYF	TGTGCCAGCAGCCAAATCGAACGTCAGGGGGAATACGAGCAGTACTTC
-	TRBV4-2	TRBJ1-4	17	-	CASSQEQFRAPNEKLFF	TGTGCCAGCAGCCAAGAGCAGTTCAGGGCGCCTAATGAAAAACTGTTTTTT
-	TRBV9	TRBJ1-5	16	TRBD1	CASSAPGTDSNQPQHF	TGTGCCAGCAGCGCTCCTGGGACAGATAGCAATCAGCCCCAGCATTTT
few	TRBV4-1	TRBJ2-7	16	-	CASSQEGLGGFDEQYF	TGCGCCAGCAGCCAAGAAGGCCTGGGGGGTTTCGACGAGCAGTACTTC